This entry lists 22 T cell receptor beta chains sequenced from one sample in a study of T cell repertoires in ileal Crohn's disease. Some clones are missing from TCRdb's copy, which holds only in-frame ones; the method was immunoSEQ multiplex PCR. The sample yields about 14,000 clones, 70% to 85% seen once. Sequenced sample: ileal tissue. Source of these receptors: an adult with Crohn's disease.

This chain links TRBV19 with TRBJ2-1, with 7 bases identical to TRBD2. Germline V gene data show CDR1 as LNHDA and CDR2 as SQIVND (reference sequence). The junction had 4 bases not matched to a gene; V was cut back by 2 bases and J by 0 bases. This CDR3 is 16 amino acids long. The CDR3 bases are TGTGCCAGTAGTATACGTCGCGGGAGCTCCTACAATGAGCAGTTCTTC. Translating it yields CASSIRRGSSYNEQFF.

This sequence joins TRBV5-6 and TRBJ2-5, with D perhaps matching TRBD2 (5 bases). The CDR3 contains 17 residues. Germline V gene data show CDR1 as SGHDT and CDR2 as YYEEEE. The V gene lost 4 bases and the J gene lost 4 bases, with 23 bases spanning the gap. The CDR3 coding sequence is TGTGCCAGCAGCATTAAACCGGTGAGGAGGCCAAGAGAGACCCAGTACTTC. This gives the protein CASSIKPVRRPRETQYF.

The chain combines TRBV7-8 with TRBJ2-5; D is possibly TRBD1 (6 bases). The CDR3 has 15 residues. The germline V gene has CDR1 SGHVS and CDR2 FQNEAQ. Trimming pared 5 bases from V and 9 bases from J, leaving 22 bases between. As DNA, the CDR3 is TGTGCCAGCAGCCCAGTAGGGGGAGCCATGGGGGCCCAGTACTTC. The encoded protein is CASSPVGGAMGAQYF.

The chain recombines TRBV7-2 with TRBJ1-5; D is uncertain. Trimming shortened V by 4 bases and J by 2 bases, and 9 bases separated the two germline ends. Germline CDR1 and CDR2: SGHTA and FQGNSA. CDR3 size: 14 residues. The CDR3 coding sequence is TGTGCCAGCAGCTCGACTTCGGGCAATCAGCCCCAGCATTTT. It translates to CASSSTSGNQPQHF.

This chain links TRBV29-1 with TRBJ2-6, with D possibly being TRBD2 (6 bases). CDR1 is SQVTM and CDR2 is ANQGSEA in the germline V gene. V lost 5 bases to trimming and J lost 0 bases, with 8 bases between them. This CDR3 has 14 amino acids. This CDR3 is CSVRAGSGANVLTF. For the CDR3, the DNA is TGCAGCGTTAGAGCGGGCTCTGGGGCCAACGTCCTGACTTTC.

CDR3 in amino acids: CASSLGRTSEQYF. The CDR3 DNA reads TGTGCCAGCAGCTTAGGTCGGACTTCAGAGCAGTACTTC. V gene TRBV7-6 combines with J gene TRBJ2-7, with TRBD2 as a possible D gene (5 bases). This CDR3 has 13 amino acids. Germline lookup yields CDR1 SGHVS and CDR2 FNYEAQ. Trimming shortened V by 1 base and J by 7 bases, and 11 bases separated the two germline ends.

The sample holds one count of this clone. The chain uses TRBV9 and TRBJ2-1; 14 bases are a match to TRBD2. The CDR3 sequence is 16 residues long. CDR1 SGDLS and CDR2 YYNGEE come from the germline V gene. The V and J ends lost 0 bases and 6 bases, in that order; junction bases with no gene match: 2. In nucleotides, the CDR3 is TGTGCCAGCAGCGTAGGGACTAGCGGGGGGATCAATGAGCAGTTCTTC. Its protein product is CASSVGTSGGINEQFF.

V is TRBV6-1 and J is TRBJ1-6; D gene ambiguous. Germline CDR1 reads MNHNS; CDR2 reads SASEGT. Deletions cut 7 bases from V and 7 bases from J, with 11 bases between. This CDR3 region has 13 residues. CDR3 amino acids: CASKETPNSPLHF. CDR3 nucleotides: TGTGCCAGCAAAGAGACACCCAATTCACCCCTCCACTTT.

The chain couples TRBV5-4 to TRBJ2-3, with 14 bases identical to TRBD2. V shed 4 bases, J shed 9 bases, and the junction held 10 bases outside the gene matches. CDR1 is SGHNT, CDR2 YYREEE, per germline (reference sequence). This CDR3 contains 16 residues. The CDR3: CASSPTSGRGDGTQYF. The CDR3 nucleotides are TGTGCCAGCAGCCCGACTAGCGGGAGGGGGGACGGGACGCAGTATTTT.

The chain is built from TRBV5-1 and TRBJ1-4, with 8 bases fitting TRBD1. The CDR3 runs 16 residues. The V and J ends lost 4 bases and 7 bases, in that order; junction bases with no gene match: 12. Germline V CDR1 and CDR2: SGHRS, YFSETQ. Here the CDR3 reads CASSPKAPGGGEKLFF. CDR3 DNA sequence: TGCGCCAGCAGCCCGAAGGCTCCAGGGGGCGGTGAAAAACTGTTTTTT.

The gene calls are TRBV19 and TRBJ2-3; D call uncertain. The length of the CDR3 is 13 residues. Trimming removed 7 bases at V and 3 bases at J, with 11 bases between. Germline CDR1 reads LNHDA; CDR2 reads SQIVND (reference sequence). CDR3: CASTADTTDTQYF. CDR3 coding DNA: TGTGCCAGTACGGCAGACACTACAGATACGCAGTATTTT.

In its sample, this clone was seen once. The CDR3 sequence: CASSRRGTNTQYF. CDR3 nucleotide sequence: TGTGCCAGTTCCCGGCGGGGGACGAATACGCAGTATTTT. The genes are TRBV19 and TRBJ2-3; 7 nucleotides align to TRBD2. The trim removed 8 bases at V and 7 bases at J, leaving 9 bases unmatched. The CDR3 consists of 13 residues. The germline V gene has CDR1 LNHDA and CDR2 SQIVND (reference sequence).

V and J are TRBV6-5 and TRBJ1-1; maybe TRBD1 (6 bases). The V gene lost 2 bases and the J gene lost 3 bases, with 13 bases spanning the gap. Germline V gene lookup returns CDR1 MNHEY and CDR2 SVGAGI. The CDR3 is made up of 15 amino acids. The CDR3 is CASSYGGARDTEAFF. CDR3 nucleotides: TGTGCCAGCAGTTACGGGGGGGCGCGGGACACTGAAGCTTTCTTT.

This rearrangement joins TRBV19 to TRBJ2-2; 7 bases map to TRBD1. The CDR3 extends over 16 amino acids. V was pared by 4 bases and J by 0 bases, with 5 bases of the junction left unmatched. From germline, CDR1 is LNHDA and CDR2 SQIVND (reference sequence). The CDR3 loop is CASSTPQGTNTGELFF. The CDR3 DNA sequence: TGTGCCAGTAGTACCCCACAGGGGACGAACACCGGGGAGCTGTTTTTT.

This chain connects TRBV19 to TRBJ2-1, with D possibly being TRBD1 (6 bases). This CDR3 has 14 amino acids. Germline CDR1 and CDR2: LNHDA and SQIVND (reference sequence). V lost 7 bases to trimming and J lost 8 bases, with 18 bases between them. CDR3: CASTRQVEGHEQFF. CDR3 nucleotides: TGTGCCAGTACTCGACAGGTGGAAGGACATGAGCAGTTCTTC.

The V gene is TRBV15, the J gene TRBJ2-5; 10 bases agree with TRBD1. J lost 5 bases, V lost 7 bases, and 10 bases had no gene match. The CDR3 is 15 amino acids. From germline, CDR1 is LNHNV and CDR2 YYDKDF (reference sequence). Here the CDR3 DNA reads TGTGCCACCACGCCGGGGACAGGGGTCGGTGAGACCCAGTACTTC. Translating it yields CATTPGTGVGETQYF.

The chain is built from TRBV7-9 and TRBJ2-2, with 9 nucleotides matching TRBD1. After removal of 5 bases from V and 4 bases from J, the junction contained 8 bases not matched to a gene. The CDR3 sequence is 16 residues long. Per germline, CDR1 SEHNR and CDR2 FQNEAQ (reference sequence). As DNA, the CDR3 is TGTGCCAGCAGCACCAGGACAGGGGACGGCACCGGGGAGCTGTTTTTT. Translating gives CASSTRTGDGTGELFF. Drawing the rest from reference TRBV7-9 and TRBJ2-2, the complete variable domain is DTGVSQNPRHKITKRGQNVTFRCDPISEHNRLYWYRQTLGQGPEFLTYFQNEAQLEKSRLLSDRFSAERPKGSFSTLEIQRTEQGDSAMYLCASSTRTGDGTGELFFGEGSRLTVL.

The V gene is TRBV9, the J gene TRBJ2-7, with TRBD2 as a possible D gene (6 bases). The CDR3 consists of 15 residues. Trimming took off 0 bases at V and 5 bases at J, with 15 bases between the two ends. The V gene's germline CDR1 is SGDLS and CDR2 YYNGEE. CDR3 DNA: TGTGCCAGCAGCGTAGGAGGGGACTGGCGCAACGAGCAGTACTTC. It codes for CASSVGGDWRNEQYF.

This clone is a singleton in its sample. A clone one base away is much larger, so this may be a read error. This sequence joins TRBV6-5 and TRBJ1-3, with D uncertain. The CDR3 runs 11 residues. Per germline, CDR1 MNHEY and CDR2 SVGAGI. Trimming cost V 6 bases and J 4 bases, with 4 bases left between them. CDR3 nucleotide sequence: TGTGCCAGCAGGACAGGAAACACCATATATTTT. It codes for CASRTGNTIYF.

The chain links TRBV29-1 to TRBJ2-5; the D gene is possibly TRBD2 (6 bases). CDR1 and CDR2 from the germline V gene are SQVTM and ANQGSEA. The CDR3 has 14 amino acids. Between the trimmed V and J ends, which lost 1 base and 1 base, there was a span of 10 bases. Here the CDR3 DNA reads TGCAGCGTTGAAGTGCGGGGCCCCCAAGAGACCCAGTACTTC. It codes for CSVEVRGPQETQYF. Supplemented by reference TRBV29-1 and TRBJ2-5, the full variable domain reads SAVISQKPSRDICQRGTSLTIQCQVDSQVTMMFWYRQQPGQSLTLIATANQGSEATYESGFVIDKFPISRPNLTFSTLTVSNMSPEDSSIYLCSVEVRGPQETQYFGPGTRLLVL.

The CDR3 DNA reads as TGCGCCAGCAGCCAGGGACAGGGGCAAAGTTTGAACACTGAAGCTTTCTTT. This encodes CASSQGQGQSLNTEAFF. The chain recombines TRBV4-1 with TRBJ1-1; TRBD1 matches 10 bases. The CDR3 covers 17 residues. The junction had 7 bases not matched to a gene; V was cut back by 3 bases and J by 0 bases. CDR1 MGHRA and CDR2 YSYEKL come from the germline V gene.

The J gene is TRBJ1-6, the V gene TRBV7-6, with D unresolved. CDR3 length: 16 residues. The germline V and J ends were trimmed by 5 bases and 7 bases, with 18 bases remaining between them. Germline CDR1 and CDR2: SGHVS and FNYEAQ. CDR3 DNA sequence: TGTGCCAGCAGCGCCCCACAAGGGAGTATGAATTCACCCCTCCACTTT. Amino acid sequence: CASSAPQGSMNSPLHF.